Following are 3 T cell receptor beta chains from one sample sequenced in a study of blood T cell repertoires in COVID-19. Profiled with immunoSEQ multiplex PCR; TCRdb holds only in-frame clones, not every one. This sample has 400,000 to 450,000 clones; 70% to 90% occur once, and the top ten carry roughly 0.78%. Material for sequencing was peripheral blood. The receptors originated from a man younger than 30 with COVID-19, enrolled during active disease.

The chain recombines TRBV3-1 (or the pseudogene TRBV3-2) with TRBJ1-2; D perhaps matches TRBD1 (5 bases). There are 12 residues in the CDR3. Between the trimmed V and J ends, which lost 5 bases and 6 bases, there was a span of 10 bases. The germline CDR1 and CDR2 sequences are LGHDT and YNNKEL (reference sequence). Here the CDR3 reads CASSYGGDGYTF. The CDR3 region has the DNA TGTGCCAGCAGCTATGGAGGGGATGGCTACACCTTC.

The chain's CDR3 is CASSTSQGLAETQYF. As DNA, the CDR3 is TGTGCCAGCAGCACCAGCCAGGGACTAGCGGAGACCCAGTACTTC. This sequence joins TRBV9 and TRBJ2-5, with TRBD2 matching 10 bases. V was clipped by 4 bases and J by 5 bases; unmatched bases: 8. CDR3 size: 15 residues. Germline V gene sequence: CDR1 SGDLS, CDR2 YYNGEE.

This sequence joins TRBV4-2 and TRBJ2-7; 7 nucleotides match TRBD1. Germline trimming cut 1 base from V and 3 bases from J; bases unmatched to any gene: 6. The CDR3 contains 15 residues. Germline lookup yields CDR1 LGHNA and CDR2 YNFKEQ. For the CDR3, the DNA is TGTGCCAGCAGCCAAGGGAGACAGGGCAACTACGAGCAGTACTTC. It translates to CASSQGRQGNYEQYF.